One and the same sample provided the 24 T cell receptor beta chains below, sequenced in a study of molecular identifiers for immune sequencing clone quantification. One entry per CDR3 protein, called by TCRdb with MiXCR from the PCR reads. The sample shows some 580,000 distinct CDR3 sequences, less than 30% of them seen only once. Sequencing input: naive CD8+ T cells from blood, with Jurkat cell RNA spiked in. The subset here: FACS-sorted CD8+CD4-CCR7+CD45RA+ naive T cells. Receptors originate from a human donor in good health. Some libraries in this study had Jurkat cell RNA spiked in.

V is TRBV20-1 and J is TRBJ2-3; 15 nucleotides agree with TRBD2. CDR1 and CDR2 (germline): DFQATT, SNEGSKA (reference sequence). The CDR3 has 17 residues. Trimming cost V 6 bases and J 4 bases; bases outside gene matches: 11. The CDR3 loop reads CSAIWTSGGAFSDTQYF. As DNA, the CDR3 is TGCAGTGCCATTTGGACTAGCGGGGGGGCCTTTTCAGATACGCAGTATTTT.

The CDR3 DNA reads as TGTGCCAGTAGTATGACAGTCTACTCCTACGAGCAGTACTTC. Translating it yields CASSMTVYSYEQYF. The rearrangement links TRBV19 to TRBJ2-7; D perhaps matches TRBD1 (5 bases). The V and J ends lost 3 bases and 0 bases respectively, with 9 bases between them. Germline loops: CDR1 LNHDA, CDR2 SQIVND (reference sequence). The CDR3 length is 14 residues.

On this clonotype: This may be a read error, as it is one base from a much larger clone. V gene TRBV9 combines with J gene TRBJ2-2; TRBD2 might be the D (6 bases). The CDR3 runs to 14 residues. Germline lookup yields CDR1 SGDLS and CDR2 YYNGEE. DNA of the CDR3: TGTGCCAGCAGCGTAGGAGGTAGCACCGGGGGGCTGTTTTTT. Encoded protein: CASSVGGSTGGLFF.

This clonotype came up many times. This chain links TRBV7-9 with TRBJ2-7, with D possibly matching TRBD1 (5 bases). Looked up from germline, CDR1 is SEHNR and CDR2 is FQNEAQ (reference sequence). The V end was cut by 4 bases, the J end by 2 bases, with 15 bases between. The CDR3 loop spans 15 amino acids. The CDR3 coding sequence is TGTGCCAGCAGCTCCCCGACAGAAAGCCCCTACGAGCAGTACTTC. It translates to CASSSPTESPYEQYF.

This clonotype was counted between two and nine times. This CDR3 reads CASCGGQRPYEQYF. CDR3 DNA: TGTGCCAGTTGCGGGGGACAACGACCCTACGAGCAGTACTTC. The rearrangement links TRBV21-1 to TRBJ2-7; the table's D gene call, TRBD1, was not cross checked with the DNA. TRBV21-1 is described as a pseudogene. The CDR3 extends over 14 amino acids.

This clonotype was counted only a few times. The chain joins TRBV4-1 to TRBJ1-6, with no clear D. With 0 bases removed from V and 1 base from J, the gap between germline ends came to 13 bases. Per germline, CDR1 MGHRA and CDR2 YSYEKL. This CDR3 has 18 amino acids. Written as DNA, the CDR3 is TGCGCCAGCAGCCAAGATCTCTCCGGGAAATCCTATAATTCACCCCTCCACTTT. Translated, it gives CASSQDLSGKSYNSPLHF.

This sequence joins TRBV5-1 and TRBJ1-3, with 11 bases aligning to TRBD1. CDR1 and CDR2 (germline): SGHRS, YFSETQ. The CDR3 spans 19 residues. The ends lost 4 bases at V and 0 bases at J; junction bases unmatched: 12. The CDR3 DNA reads as TGCGCCAGCAGCGCTGGGACAGGGGGTAGGGGGCTCTCTGGAAACACCATATATTTT. Translation: CASSAGTGGRGLSGNTIYF.

This clonotype turned up a few times. This chain connects TRBV5-6 to TRBJ1-3; D gene unclear. The CDR3 is 16 residues long. CDR1 is SGHDT, CDR2 YYEEEE, per germline. Trimming pared 6 bases from V and 0 bases from J, leaving 16 bases between. In DNA, the CDR3 is TGTGCCAGCACCTTTAGGGTCCTAACCTCTGGAAACACCATATATTTT. Translated, it gives CASTFRVLTSGNTIYF.

This clonotype was observed a few times. This CDR3 is CASSELGQGKQFF. The CDR3 nucleotides are TGTGCCAGCAGTGAATTGGGACAGGGTAAGCAGTTCTTC. This chain joins TRBV25-1 and TRBJ2-1, with 9 bases matching TRBD1. Trimming cost V 1 base and J 11 bases; bases outside gene matches: 3. This CDR3 region has 13 residues. Germline V lookup: CDR1 MGHDK, CDR2 SYGVNS.

The chain links TRBV6-2 or TRBV6-3 to TRBJ1-4, with 9 positions matching TRBD1. Trimming took 4 bases from V and 15 from J; bases not matched to a gene: 30. CDR1 is MNHEY, CDR2 SVGEGT, per germline. The CDR3 is made up of 20 amino acids. CDR3 in DNA: TGTGCCAGCAGTTCCACCCAACCCAAGACATGGACAGGGGAAGACGAATCGGTGTTTTTT. It encodes CASSSTQPKTWTGEDESVFF.

This clonotype occurred a few times. The chain is built from TRBV28 and TRBJ2-7, with D possibly called TRBD1 or TRBD2 (5 bases each). The CDR3 runs 15 residues. Looked up from germline, CDR1 is MDHEN and CDR2 is SYDVKM. The V end was cut by 3 bases, the J end by 3 bases, with 15 bases between. The CDR3 nucleotides are TGTGCCAGCAGTTTGAGGGGTGTTGGGGTCTACGAGCAGTACTTC. It encodes CASSLRGVGVYEQYF.

V gene TRBV12-3 or TRBV12-4 combines with J gene TRBJ2-3; 9 bases are a match to TRBD1. The V and J ends lost 6 bases and 4 bases, in that order; junction bases with no gene match: 11. The CDR3 sequence is 16 residues long. CDR3 residues: CASRTTGQGVADTQYF. The CDR3 DNA reads as TGTGCCAGCAGGACGACGGGACAGGGTGTAGCAGATACGCAGTATTTT.

This clonotype was recorded once. One end of the junction fails to match germline, which may point to a read error. The chain links TRBV4-3 to TRBJ2-7; D is perhaps TRBD1 (5 bases). The CDR3 has 14 residues. Germline lookup yields CDR1 LGHNA and CDR2 YSLEER. CDR3 coding DNA: TGCGCCAGCAGCCAAGATTTCAGGGTGCCCGAGAAGTACTTC. This codes for CASSQDFRVPEKYF.

On this clonotype: This may be a read error, as it is one base from a much larger clone. In DNA, the CDR3 is TGTGCCAGCAGCCCCAGTTCTCGGAGGAATAAGCAGTTCTTC. It yields the protein CASSPSSRRNKQFF. The rearrangement links TRBV7-6 to TRBJ2-1; D perhaps matches TRBD2 (5 bases). The V and J ends lost 5 bases and 11 bases respectively, with 19 bases between them. CDR3 length: 14 amino acids. CDR1 is SGHVS, CDR2 FNYEAQ, per germline.

DNA for the CDR3: TGCGCCAGCAGCCAAGATTGGACGGTTCACTATGGCTACACCTTC. This translates into CASSQDWTVHYGYTF. The genes are TRBV4-3 and TRBJ1-2; D is unclear. V lost 0 bases to trimming and J lost 3 bases, with 11 bases between them. In germline, CDR1 is LGHNA, CDR2 YSLEER. CDR3 length: 15 amino acids.

This clonotype was observed a single time. A much larger clone differs by one base, so this may be a read error. This sequence joins TRBV7-9 and TRBJ1-4, with D uncertain. The CDR3 spans 16 residues. From germline, CDR1 is SEHNR and CDR2 FQNEAQ (reference sequence). V lost 5 bases and J lost 5, with 18 bases in between. CDR3 residues: CASSPPMPPRNEKLFF. The CDR3 DNA sequence: TGTGCCAGCAGCCCACCCATGCCCCCACGGAATGAAAAACTGTTTTTT.

Ten or more counts support this clonotype. V is TRBV28 and J is TRBJ2-3; unclear D gene. V lost 2 bases, J lost 4 bases, and 16 bases lay in between. In germline, CDR1 is MDHEN, CDR2 SYDVKM. The CDR3 is made up of 16 amino acids. CDR3: CASSLIAGVQPDTQYF. The DNA for the CDR3 is TGTGCCAGCAGTTTAATTGCCGGAGTCCAGCCAGATACGCAGTATTTT.

This clonotype has at least ten counts. This chain joins TRBV6-2 or TRBV6-3 and TRBJ1-5; TRBD1 might be the D (5 bases). This CDR3 spans 16 amino acids. V lost 2 bases and J 1 base, leaving 12 bases between the germline ends. Germline CDR1 and CDR2: MNHEY and SVGEGT. CDR3: CASSYLIGTSNQPQHF. CDR3 nucleotides: TGTGCCAGCAGTTACCTCATCGGGACGAGCAATCAGCCCCAGCATTTT.

As for this clonotype: One end of the junction varies from germline; a read error may be responsible. The V gene is TRBV30, the J gene TRBJ2-7; 8 positions agree with TRBD1. In germline, CDR1 is GTSNPN, CDR2 SVGIG (reference sequence). This CDR3 has 13 residues. The CDR3 DNA reads TGTGCCTGGAGTGAGGGCAGGGGGCACGAGCGGTACTTC. It codes for CAWSEGRGHERYF.

A remark on this clonotype: A much larger clone differs from this one at a single base, so this may be a read error. The gene calls are TRBV7-9 and TRBJ1-3, with TRBD1 matching 7 bases. The CDR3 runs 16 residues. Trimming removed 5 bases from V and 6 bases from J; junction bases left unmatched: 13. Germline-derived CDR1 and CDR2 are SEHNR and FQNEAQ (reference sequence). The CDR3 spells CASSPITGQLVNTIYF. The CDR3 coding sequence is TGTGCCAGCAGCCCGATCACGGGACAGCTTGTAAACACCATATATTTT.

This clonotype was observed many times. The V and J genes are TRBV7-9 and TRBJ1-1; D is uncertain. The CDR3 has 13 residues. Trimming pared 8 bases from V and 3 bases from J, leaving 13 bases between. Germline assignment: CDR1 SEHNR and CDR2 FQNEAQ (reference sequence). The CDR3 here is CASVVWDDTEAFF. CDR3 in DNA: TGTGCCAGCGTGGTCTGGGATGACACTGAAGCTTTCTTT.

This clonotype occurred once. V gene TRBV19 combines with J gene TRBJ2-5; D remains unclear. CDR3 size: 12 residues. Germline values: CDR1 LNHDA, CDR2 SQIVND (reference sequence). V lost 4 bases, J lost 5 bases, and 8 bases lay in between. CDR3 in amino acids: CASSNSRETQYF. The CDR3 DNA reads as TGTGCCAGTAGTAACTCCCGGGAGACCCAGTACTTC.

At least ten counts were recorded for this clonotype. The chain is built from TRBV5-1 and TRBJ1-5, with D possibly matching TRBD1 (6 bases). The CDR3 is 14 amino acids. Trimming cost V 0 bases and J 4 bases, with 8 bases left between them. Germline V gene sequence: CDR1 SGHRS, CDR2 YFSETQ. The CDR3 nucleotides are TGCGCCAGCAGCTTGGGGGGGGCGAATCAGCCCCAGCATTTT. This codes for CASSLGGANQPQHF.

This chain joins TRBV4-3 and TRBJ2-7, with 10 positions matching TRBD1. The CDR3 extends over 15 amino acids. Germline CDR1 reads LGHNA; CDR2 reads YSLEER. The V gene end was trimmed by 3 bases and the J gene end by 4 bases; junction bases not matched to a gene: 6. The CDR3 reads CASSHGRTGGYEQYF. The CDR3 DNA sequence: TGCGCCAGCAGCCACGGCAGGACAGGGGGATACGAGCAGTACTTC.